The rows below give T cell receptor beta chains drawn from one sample of a study of technical replicates of blood from a few donors. Sequencing was performed with immunoSEQ multiplex PCR; in TCRdb, only in-frame clones are kept and a portion is missing. The repertoire holds tens of thousands of clones, with approximately 86% as singletons. Source material: PBMCs. Receptors were obtained from a human donor in good health. Some clones in this sample may be carry-over from other donors' samples. The CDR3 runs from the conserved cysteine through the conserved F or W. Fields, in order: V gene, D gene, J gene, clone size, CDR3 protein, CDR3 DNA. The D gene is left open where the match is weak. Only part of the rows carry a size: once, few, many, or a class if the clone is expanded.

v_gene: TRBV11-3
d_gene: .
j_gene: TRBJ2-2
abundance: .
CDR3aa: CASSVIPGGELFF
CDR3nt: TGTGCCAGCAGCGTAATCCCGGGCGGGGAGCTGTTTTTT

v_gene: TRBV6-1
d_gene: TRBD1
j_gene: TRBJ1-2
abundance: .
CDR3aa: CASSEPGQGYGYTF
CDR3nt: TGTGCCAGCAGTGAGCCGGGACAGGGCTATGGCTACACCTTC

v_gene: TRBV7-2
d_gene: .
j_gene: TRBJ1-6
abundance: .
CDR3aa: CASSFPGSPLHF
CDR3nt: TGTGCCAGCAGCTTTCCGGGTTCACCCCTCCACTTT

v_gene: TRBV6-1
d_gene: .
j_gene: TRBJ2-1
abundance: .
CDR3aa: CASREEGDRYNEQFF
CDR3nt: TGTGCCAGCAGGGAGGAGGGCGACAGATACAATGAGCAGTTCTTC

v_gene: TRBV9
d_gene: TRBD2
j_gene: TRBJ2-5
abundance: .
CDR3aa: CASSVSGVARETQYF
CDR3nt: TGCGCCAGCAGCGTAAGCGGGGTTGCGAGGGAGACCCAGTACTTC

v_gene: TRBV5-1
d_gene: .
j_gene: TRBJ2-7
abundance: .
CDR3aa: CASSLQGYSYEQYF
CDR3nt: TGCGCCAGCAGCTTACAGGGTTACTCCTACGAGCAGTACTTC

v_gene: TRBV10-3
d_gene: TRBD1
j_gene: TRBJ2-7
abundance: .
CDR3aa: CAISEFGQGVYEQYF
CDR3nt: TGTGCCATCAGTGAGTTTGGACAGGGCGTATACGAGCAGTACTTC

v_gene: TRBV7-2
d_gene: TRBD1
j_gene: TRBJ1-1
abundance: .
CDR3aa: CASSFISGGTEAFF
CDR3nt: TGTGCCAGCAGCTTCATTTCAGGGGGCACTGAAGCTTTCTTT

v_gene: TRBV7-8
d_gene: .
j_gene: TRBJ1-1
abundance: .
CDR3aa: CASSLGPDPGYPEAFF
CDR3nt: TGTGCCAGCAGCTTAGGTCCAGACCCAGGGTACCCTGAAGCTTTCTTT

v_gene: TRBV19
d_gene: TRBD1
j_gene: TRBJ1-2
abundance: .
CDR3aa: CASTVDRGLNYGYTF
CDR3nt: TGTGCCAGTACCGTGGACAGGGGGCTTAACTATGGCTACACCTTC

v_gene: TRBV5-1
d_gene: .
j_gene: TRBJ1-3
abundance: .
CDR3aa: CASSLAGSSSGNTIYF
CDR3nt: TGCGCCAGCAGCTTGGCGGGGTCTTCTTCTGGAAACACCATATATTTT

v_gene: TRBV7-6
d_gene: TRBD2
j_gene: TRBJ2-1
abundance: many
CDR3aa: CASSLVYSGRDEQFF
CDR3nt: TGTGCCAGCAGCTTAGTGTATAGCGGGAGGGATGAGCAGTTCTTC

v_gene: TRBV4-3
d_gene: .
j_gene: TRBJ1-2
abundance: .
CDR3aa: CASSQDRTAIWGYTF
CDR3nt: TGCGCCAGCAGCCAAGATAGGACAGCAATATGGGGCTACACCTTC

v_gene: TRBV27
d_gene: TRBD1
j_gene: TRBJ1-1
abundance: .
CDR3aa: CASSRRGTGFLFF
CDR3nt: TGTGCCAGCAGTCGCCGTGGGACAGGGTTTCTTTTCTTT

v_gene: TRBV5-1
d_gene: .
j_gene: TRBJ1-2
abundance: .
CDR3aa: CASRMDSANYGYTF
CDR3nt: TGCGCCAGCAGAATGGACAGTGCAAACTATGGCTACACCTTC